This T cell receptor (beta chain) was captured by sequencing in a study of blood T cell repertoires in COVID-19 (dated by TCRdb to about 2020). Turning to the overall study: Collaborator samples came from the United States, Italy and Spain and covered acute and convalescent phases of COVID-19. The material from the prospective study consisted of cDNA or gDNA derived from T cells, B-cell-depleted T cells, or PBMCs. The dataset comprised deeply sampled blood TCRbeta repertoires from subjects exposed to, actively infected with, or recovered from COVID-19. The repertoires were released in a freely available public database intended as a resource for research on the immune response to SARS-CoV-2. The samples were drawn from two sources: the first 160 participants of the ongoing ImmuneRACE study, and 1,000 to 1,500 subjects contributed by 6 global collaborators. The sample metadata nearly always contained a de-identified subject ID, COVID-19 status, age in years and sex. Where available, HLA class I and class II types were taken from metadata supplied by the sample provider and were not determined by assay-based typing.

The CDR3 contains 16 residues, cysteine and phenylalanine counted. CDR3 DNA only is kept here, 48 bases in frame from base 1. Trimming takes 0 bases from V and 0 bases from J, and the germline ends sit 12 bases apart. According to the germline V gene, CDR1 reads MNHEY and CDR2 reads SVGAGI. Findings and caveats that apply to the study as a whole: The amount of clinical and demographic metadata varied by source and participant and was provided uncurated.

Comments on this clone: Its binding antigen is unknown. Nothing much larger sits one base from this clone, and base qualities are not available.

TCRbeta CDR3 regions were amplified from genomic DNA by means of the immunoSEQ Assay, a bias-controlled multiplex PCR. On the authors' methods: The number of nucleated cells in each sample was estimated by amplification of reference gene primers within the assay. Sequence reads were collapsed and filtered to measure the absolute abundance of every unique TCRbeta CDR3 rearrangement. For each sample, productive Simpson clonality was calculated by taking the square root of Simpson's diversity index across productive rearrangements. This immuneACCESS table, as held by TCRdb, lists in-frame sequences with V and J called but not all clones. Of the missing ones, under half trace to an unresolved V gene in checked studies; the others have no known cause. V and J calls plus clone size are reproduced from that table; the DNA served to infer D and trimming. In this sample the table shows some 70,000 clones, around 90% of which occur a single time. Of the sample, around two fifths falls within the top ten clones.

One collaborating source in Seattle enrolled patients during active infection and followed them longitudinally through the course of disease. Whole blood was collected in K2EDTA tubes by collaborating institutions according to the institutions' own protocols. For TCRbeta analysis, collaborator samples were shipped as frozen whole blood, as isolated PBMCs, or as DNA extracted from either sample type. The specimen sequenced was peripheral blood. This clonotype was sampled from a woman in her fifties or sixties with COVID-19, enrolled during active disease. Recombination joined TRBV6-5 with TRBJ2-7; no D segment can be confidently identified. At the DNA level, the sequence is TGTGCCAGCAGTTACTCGAAACTACCCGGCTCCTACGAGCAGTACTTC. Translated, this gives CASSYSKLPGSYEQYF.